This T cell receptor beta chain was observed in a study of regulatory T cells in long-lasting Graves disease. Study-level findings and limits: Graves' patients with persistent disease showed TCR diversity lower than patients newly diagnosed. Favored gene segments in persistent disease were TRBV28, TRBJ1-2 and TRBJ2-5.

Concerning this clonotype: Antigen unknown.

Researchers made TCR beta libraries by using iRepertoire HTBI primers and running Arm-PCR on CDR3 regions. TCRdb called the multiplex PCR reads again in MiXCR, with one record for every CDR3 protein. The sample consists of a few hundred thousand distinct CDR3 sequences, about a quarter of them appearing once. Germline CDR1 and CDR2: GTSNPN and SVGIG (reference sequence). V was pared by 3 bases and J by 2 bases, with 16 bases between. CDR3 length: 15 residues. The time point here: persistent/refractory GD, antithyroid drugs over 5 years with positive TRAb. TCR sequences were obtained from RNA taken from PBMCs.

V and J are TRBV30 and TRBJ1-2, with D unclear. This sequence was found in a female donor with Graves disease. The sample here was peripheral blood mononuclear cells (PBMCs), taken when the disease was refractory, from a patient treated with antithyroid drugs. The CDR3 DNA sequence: TGTGCCTGGAGCGGTTTTAGCTTGCGGAACTATGGCTACACCTTC. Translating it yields CAWSGFSLRNYGYTF.